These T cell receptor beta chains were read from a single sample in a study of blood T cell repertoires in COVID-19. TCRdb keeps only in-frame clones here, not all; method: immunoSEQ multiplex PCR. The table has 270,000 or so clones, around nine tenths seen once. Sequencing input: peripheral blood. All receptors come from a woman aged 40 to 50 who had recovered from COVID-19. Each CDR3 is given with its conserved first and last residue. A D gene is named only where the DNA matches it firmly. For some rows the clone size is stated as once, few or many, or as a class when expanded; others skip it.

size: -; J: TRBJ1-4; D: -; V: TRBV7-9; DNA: TGTGCCAGCTCCGACGGGAATGAAAAACTGTTTTTT; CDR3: CASSDGNEKLFF
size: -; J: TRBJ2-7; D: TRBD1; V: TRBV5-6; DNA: TGTGCCAGCAGCTGGGGGGGACAGGGGACCTACTACGAGCAGTACTTC; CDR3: CASSWGGQGTYYEQYF
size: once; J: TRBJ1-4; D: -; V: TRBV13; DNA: TGTGCCAGCAGCTTAGGGGGCGAAAAACTGTTTTTT; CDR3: CASSLGGEKLFF
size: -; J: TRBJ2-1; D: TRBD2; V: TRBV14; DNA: TGTGCCAGCAGTCTAGCGGGAGGAAGGTGGAATGAGCAGTTCTTC; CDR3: CASSLAGGRWNEQFF
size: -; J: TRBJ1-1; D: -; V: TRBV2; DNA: TGTGCCAGCTACACCTCTGAAGCTTTCTTT; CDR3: CASYTSEAFF
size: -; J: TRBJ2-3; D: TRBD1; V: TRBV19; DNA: TGTGCCAGTAGCCCTACAGGGGCGCCCACAGATACGCAGTATTTT; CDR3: CASSPTGAPTDTQYF
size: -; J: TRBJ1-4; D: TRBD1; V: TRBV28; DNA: TGTGCCAGCAGAGAGGGGGCTGGGGTTGAAAAACTGTTTTTT; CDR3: CASREGAGVEKLFF
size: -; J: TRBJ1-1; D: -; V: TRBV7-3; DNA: TGTGCCAGCAGCCTACAGGGTGGCCACACTGAAGCTTTCTTT; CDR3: CASSLQGGHTEAFF
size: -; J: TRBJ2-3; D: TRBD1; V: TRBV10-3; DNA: TGTGCCATCCGAGGACAGGGCAGCACAGATACGCAGTATTTT; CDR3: CAIRGQGSTDTQYF
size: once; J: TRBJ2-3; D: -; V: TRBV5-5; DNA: TGTGCCAGCAGCTTGGTCGGGCAGGGGAACCCAGATACGCAGTATTTT; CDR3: CASSLVGQGNPDTQYF
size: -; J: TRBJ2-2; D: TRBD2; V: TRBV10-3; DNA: TGTGCCATCAGTACGACTAGCGGGCCCCCGAACACCGGGGAGCTGTTTTTT; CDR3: CAISTTSGPPNTGELFF
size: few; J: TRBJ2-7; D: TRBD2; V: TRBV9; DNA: TGTGCCAGCAGCGTGGGCGGGAGCTCCTACGAGCAGTACTTC; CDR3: CASSVGGSSYEQYF
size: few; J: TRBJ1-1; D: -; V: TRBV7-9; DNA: TGTGCCAGCAGCTTAGCGAATACAGATGAAGCTTTCTTT; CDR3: CASSLANTDEAFF
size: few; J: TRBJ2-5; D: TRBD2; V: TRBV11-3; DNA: TGTGCCAGCAGCTTAGGGGGACTAGCGGATCAAGAGACCCAGTACTTC; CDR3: CASSLGGLADQETQYF
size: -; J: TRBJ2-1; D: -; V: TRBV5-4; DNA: TGTGCCAGCAGCTGGGTCGACAACAATGAGCAGTTCTTC; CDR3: CASSWVDNNEQFF
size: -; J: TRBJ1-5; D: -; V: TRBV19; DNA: TGTGCCAGCCATAGTCGGGGGGGCGACAATCAGCCCCAGCATTTT; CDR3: CASHSRGGDNQPQHF
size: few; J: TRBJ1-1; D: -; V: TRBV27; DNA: TGTGCCAGCAGTCAAGACAGTTTTTTTCGGACTGAAGCTTTCTTT; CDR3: CASSQDSFFRTEAFF
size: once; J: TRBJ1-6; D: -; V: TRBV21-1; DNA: TGTGCCAGCTGGGGACAGGTTAGGTATTCACCCCTCCACTTT; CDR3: CASWGQVRYSPLHF
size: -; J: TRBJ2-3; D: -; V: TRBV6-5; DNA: TGTGCCAGCAGTTACCCTCGGACTAGCACAGATACGCAGTATTTT; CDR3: CASSYPRTSTDTQYF
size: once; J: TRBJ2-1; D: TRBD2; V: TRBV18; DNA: TGTGCCAGCTCACCACTGGCCGGGACTAGCGGGAGTTTAGCCTACAATGAGCAGTTCTTC; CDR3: CASSPLAGTSGSLAYNEQFF
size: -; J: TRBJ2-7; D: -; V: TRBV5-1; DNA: TGCGCCAGCAGCTCCGCCTACGAGCAGTACTTC; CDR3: CASSSAYEQYF
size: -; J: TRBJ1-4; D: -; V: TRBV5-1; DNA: TGCGCCAGCAGCTTGGCCGCGGGGGGCCTTGGTGAAAAACTGTTTTTT; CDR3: CASSLAAGGLGEKLFF
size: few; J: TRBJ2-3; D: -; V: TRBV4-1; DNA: TGCGCCAGCAGTGACAGTGGGGGGACAGATACGCAGTATTTT; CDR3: CASSDSGGTDTQYF
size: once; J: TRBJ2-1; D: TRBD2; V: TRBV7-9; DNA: TGTGCCAGCAGCCCCTCTGCGGGAGCGTACAATGAGCAGTTCTTC; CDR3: CASSPSAGAYNEQFF
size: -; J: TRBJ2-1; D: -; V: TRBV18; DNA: TGTGCCAGCTCACCCGAGGACAATGAGCAGTTCTTC; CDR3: CASSPEDNEQFF
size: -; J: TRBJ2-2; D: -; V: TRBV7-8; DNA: TGTGCCAGCAGCCACGTAGTCGGGGAGCTGTTTTTT; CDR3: CASSHVVGELFF
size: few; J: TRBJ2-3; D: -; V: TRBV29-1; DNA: TGCAGCGTTCCACTAGTTTCAGATACGCAGTATTTT; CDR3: CSVPLVSDTQYF
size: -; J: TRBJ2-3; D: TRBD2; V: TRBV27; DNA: TGTGCCAGCAGTTTAGGACTAGCGAGCACAGATACGCAGTATTTT; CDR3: CASSLGLASTDTQYF
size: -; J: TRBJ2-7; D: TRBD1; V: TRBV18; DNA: TGTGCCAGCTCACCAAGTACAGGGGAATCCGAGCAGTACTTC; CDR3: CASSPSTGESEQYF